This T cell receptor (beta chain) originates from a study of blood T cell repertoires in COVID-19. Study-wide background: The United States, Italy and Spain supplied acute and convalescent COVID-19 samples. The cDNA or gDNA used as material had been derived from T cells, B-cell-depleted T cells, or PBMCs.

TCRdb keeps only in-frame clones here, not all; method: immunoSEQ multiplex PCR. The data hold about 280,000 clones, with around 87% observed a single time. Comments on this clone: The junction shows a germline mismatch at one end, possibly a read error.

The origin of this receptor is a woman aged 25 to 39 who had recovered from COVID-19. The sample taken for sequencing was peripheral blood.

The chain's CDR3 is CASSLAQGVLDETQYF. CDR3 coding DNA: TGTGCTAGCAGCTTAGCGCAGGGGGTATTGGACGAGACCCAGTACTTC. The rearrangement uses TRBV7-7 and TRBJ2-5, with 7 bases matching TRBD1. This CDR3 contains 16 residues. Germline CDR1 and CDR2: SSHAT and FNYEAQ (reference sequence).